This TCR beta chain was observed in a study of shared clonotypes between healthy human individuals. The wider study: Plates per donor: three CD4 naive, three CD4 memory, two CD8 naive, one CD8 memory. General study findings and limits: Researchers found naive subsets generally carried larger estimated richness than memory subsets.

Sequencing used immunoSEQ multiplex PCR; TCRdb keeps in-frame clones, though not all of them. The sample records millions of clones, approximately 90% being singletons. As regards this clone: Its matching antigen is unknown.

The CDR3 is made up of 16 amino acids. Germline lookup yields CDR1 SGDLS and CDR2 YYNGEE. V was cut by 0 bases and J by 2 bases, with 12 bases left in between. The receptor was isolated from a man aged 18 to 29 in good health. The rearrangement uses TRBV9 and TRBJ2-1, with D possibly TRBD2 on 6 matching bases. The sample consisted of naive CD4+ T cells sorted from blood. Subset given: CD45RA+ positively selected. The CDR3 spells CASSVVVGGTYNEQFF. CDR3 in DNA: TGTGCCAGCAGCGTAGTGGTGGGAGGAACCTACAATGAGCAGTTCTTC. Full variable domain (outside the CDR3, taken from reference TRBV9 and TRBJ2-1): DSGVTQTPKHLITATGQRVTLRCSPRSGDLSVYWYQQSLDQGLQFLIQYYNGEERAKGNILERFSAQQFPDLHSELNLSSLELGDSALYFCASSVVVGGTYNEQFFGPGTRLTVL.